The 13 T cell receptor beta chains listed next were all sequenced from one sample in a study of blood T cell repertoires in COVID-19. The method was immunoSEQ multiplex PCR; TCRdb's version includes in-frame clones alone and lacks a portion of them. The table has about 92,000 clones, over 75% seen once; the top ten hold 16%. Sequenced sample: peripheral blood. The receptors were gathered from an elderly woman with active or convalescent COVID-19.

The genes are TRBV9 and TRBJ2-1; TRBD2 matches at 7 bases. The CDR3 has 16 residues. Germline V lookup: CDR1 SGDLS, CDR2 YYNGEE. With V trimmed by 4 bases and J by 2 bases, 9 bases remained unmatched. Written as DNA, the CDR3 is TGTGCCAGCAGCACCAGTCTAGCGGAGCCCTACAATGAGCAGTTCTTC. This translates into CASSTSLAEPYNEQFF.

This chain joins TRBV18 and TRBJ1-6, with D maybe TRBD1 (5 bases). This CDR3 spans 18 amino acids. CDR1 and CDR2 from the germline V gene are KGHSH and LQKENI. Trimming left V 8 bases short and J 4 bases short, with 24 bases between. The CDR3 bases are TGTGCCAGCAGAACCTCAGGGTATAACGCCCAGTATAATTCACCCCTCCACTTT. Its protein is CASRTSGYNAQYNSPLHF. The complete variable domain, with remaining parts taken from reference TRBV18 and TRBJ1-6, reads NAGVMQNPRHLVRRRGQEARLRCSPMKGHSHVYWYRQLPEEGLKFMVYLQKENIIDESGMPKERFSAEFPKEGPSILRIQQVVRGDSAAYFCASRTSGYNAQYNSPLHFGNGTRLTVT.

CDR3 region: CASSSIGGMDEQYF. The CDR3 DNA reads TGTGCCAGCAGCTCGATCGGGGGTATGGACGAGCAGTACTTC. The rearrangement joins TRBV14 to TRBJ2-7, with D possibly being TRBD2 (6 bases). The V end was cut by 5 bases, the J end by 5 bases, with 16 bases between. Germline CDR1 SGHDN, CDR2 FVKESK. The length of the CDR3 is 14 residues. The full variable domain, its missing parts supplied by reference TRBV14 and TRBJ2-7, is EAGVTQFPSHSVIEKGQTVTLRCDPISGHDNLYWYRRVMGKEIKFLLHFVKESKQDESGMPNNRFLAERTGGTYSTLKVQPAELEDSGVYFCASSSIGGMDEQYFGPGTRLTVT.

The chain is built from TRBV5-1 and TRBJ1-1, with TRBD1 as a possible D gene (6 bases). Germline CDR1 SGHRS, CDR2 YFSETQ. This CDR3 is 14 amino acids long. V was pared by 3 bases and J by 2 bases, with 11 bases between. CDR3 in DNA: TGCGCCAGCAGCTCCGGACAGCCCAACACTGAAGCTTTCTTT. Amino acids: CASSSGQPNTEAFF.

This sequence joins TRBV6-4 and TRBJ1-1; D unresolved. Germline CDR1 MRHNA, CDR2 SNTAGT. Trimming shortened V by 5 bases and J by 2 bases, and 9 bases separated the two germline ends. CDR3 length equals 13 residues. CDR3 sequence (DNA): TGTGCCAGCAGTCAGGAGGTAAACACTGAAGCTTTCTTT. It encodes CASSQEVNTEAFF.

About this clone itself: One junction end disagrees with the germline gene, perhaps due to a read error. The genes are TRBV19 and TRBJ1-1; D is perhaps TRBD1 (5 bases). Germline loops: CDR1 LNHDA, CDR2 SQIVND (reference sequence). The CDR3 has 15 amino acids. Written as DNA, the CDR3 is TGTGCCAGTAGTATCGATACTGGCTTGGGGGGGAGGGTGATCTTT. Its translation is CASSIDTGLGGRVIF.

The V call is TRBV5-8, the J call TRBJ2-7; 7 nucleotides agree with TRBD2. Germline CDR1 and CDR2: SGHTS and YDEGEE. This CDR3 region has 13 residues. V dropped 5 bases and J dropped 3; count of bases not matched to a gene: 5. Here the CDR3 reads CASSGLVSYEQYF. The CDR3 DNA sequence: TGTGCCAGCAGTGGACTAGTTAGCTACGAGCAGTACTTC.

CDR3 sequence (DNA): TGTGCCAGCAGCTTAGGGCTTACTGAAGCTTTCTTT. It specifies CASSLGLTEAFF. The rearrangement links TRBV7-8 to TRBJ1-1; D gene unclear. The V gene lost 1 base and the J gene lost 5 bases, with 5 bases spanning the gap. From germline, CDR1 is SGHVS and CDR2 FQNEAQ. The length of the CDR3 is 12 residues.

This clone appeared once. This chain connects TRBV6-1 to TRBJ2-1, with 16 bases aligning to TRBD2. This CDR3 is 17 amino acids long. V was pared by 2 bases and J by 10 bases, with 8 bases of the junction left unmatched. CDR1 and CDR2 from the germline V gene are MNHNS and SASEGT. CDR3 nucleotides: TGTGCCAGCAGTGAACCCGGGACTAGCGGGGGGGCTTCGGAGCAGTTCTTC. This encodes CASSEPGTSGGASEQFF.

The chain employs TRBV7-2 and TRBJ2-1; tentative D call: TRBD1 (5 bases). Trimming took 5 bases from V and 9 from J, leaving 11 bases between them. Germline V lookup: CDR1 SGHTA, CDR2 FQGNSA. The CDR3 has 12 residues. CDR3 loop: CASSLNQGEQFF. The CDR3, as DNA: TGTGCCAGCAGCCTCAACCAGGGTGAGCAGTTCTTC.

This chain joins TRBV7-2 and TRBJ2-2; D is possibly TRBD1 (5 bases). The CDR3 extends over 14 amino acids. The V gene's germline CDR1 is SGHTA and CDR2 FQGNSA. Trimming took off 4 bases at V and 5 bases at J, with 11 bases between the two ends. The CDR3 sequence: CASSSLPGTGELFF. The CDR3 DNA reads as TGTGCCAGCAGCTCTCTCCCAGGGACCGGGGAGCTGTTTTTT.

This chain links TRBV20-1 with TRBJ2-5; D unresolved. Germline assignment: CDR1 DFQATT and CDR2 SNEGSKA (reference sequence). Trimming removed 5 bases at V and 3 bases at J, with 4 bases between. The CDR3 runs 10 residues. The CDR3 protein is CSAAEETQYF. Written as DNA, the CDR3 is TGCAGTGCTGCGGAAGAGACCCAGTACTTC.

This chain uses TRBV18 with TRBJ2-6; TRBD1 aligns across 9 bases. V shed 1 base, J shed 0 bases, and the junction held 4 bases outside the gene matches. Germline assignment: CDR1 KGHSH and CDR2 LQKENI. The CDR3 totals 18 residues. In nucleotides, the CDR3 is TGTGCCAGCTCACCACTTGGGACAGGGTCCTCTGGGGCCAACGTCCTGACTTTC. Its translation: CASSPLGTGSSGANVLTF.